Each of the 4 T cell receptor beta chains below was sequenced from the same sample in a study of radiotherapy plus CTLA-4 blockade in lung cancer. Assay: immunoSEQ multiplex PCR; the TCRdb copy retains only in-frame clones and omits some. Here the sample spans about 43,000 clones, roughly two thirds being singletons. This specimen consisted of peripheral blood, obtained from a patient treated with radiotherapy plus ipilimumab. These TCRs come from a human donor with non-small cell lung cancer who had a partial response to radiotherapy plus ipilimumab.

Only a few counts were recorded for this clone. Here the CDR3 reads CASSPRSGVTEAFF. DNA of the CDR3: TGTGCCAGCAGCCCCCGATCGGGGGTAACTGAAGCTTTCTTT. The V call is TRBV7-9, the J call TRBJ1-1; D may be TRBD1 (5 bases). Germline V gives CDR1 SEHNR, CDR2 FQNEAQ (reference sequence). This CDR3 spans 14 amino acids. The V gene lost 5 bases and the J gene lost 5 bases, with 15 bases spanning the gap.

The sample holds a few counts of this clone. This rearrangement joins TRBV19 to TRBJ2-7; D is perhaps TRBD2 (7 bases). CDR1 and CDR2 from the germline V gene are LNHDA and SQIVND (reference sequence). The CDR3 loop spans 15 amino acids. Trimming cost V 3 bases and J 3 bases, with 15 bases left between them. The CDR3, as DNA: TGTGCCAGTAGTATTCGGCGGGGGCCGAACTACGAGCAGTACTTC. Translating gives CASSIRRGPNYEQYF.

A few counts support this clone. The chain uses TRBV10-3 and TRBJ1-2; 7 positions agree with TRBD1. CDR3 length: 14 residues. Germline CDR1 ENHRY, CDR2 SYGVKD. V trimming: 0 bases; J trimming: 6 bases; junction bases outside the gene matches: 4. CDR3 sequence reads: CAISESGQSHGYTF. The DNA of the CDR3 is TGTGCCATCAGTGAGTCGGGACAGTCCCATGGCTACACCTTC.

The genes are TRBV5-8 and TRBJ2-1; 8 bases line up with TRBD2. Germline V gene sequence: CDR1 SGHTS, CDR2 YDEGEE. The length of the CDR3 is 17 residues. J gave up 6 bases and V 0 bases, and 11 bases lay outside the gene matches. The CDR3 DNA reads as TGTGCCAGCAGCTTGGTAGGAGGACTAGCTGGGGGCAATGAGCAGTTCTTC. Amino acid sequence: CASSLVGGLAGGNEQFF.